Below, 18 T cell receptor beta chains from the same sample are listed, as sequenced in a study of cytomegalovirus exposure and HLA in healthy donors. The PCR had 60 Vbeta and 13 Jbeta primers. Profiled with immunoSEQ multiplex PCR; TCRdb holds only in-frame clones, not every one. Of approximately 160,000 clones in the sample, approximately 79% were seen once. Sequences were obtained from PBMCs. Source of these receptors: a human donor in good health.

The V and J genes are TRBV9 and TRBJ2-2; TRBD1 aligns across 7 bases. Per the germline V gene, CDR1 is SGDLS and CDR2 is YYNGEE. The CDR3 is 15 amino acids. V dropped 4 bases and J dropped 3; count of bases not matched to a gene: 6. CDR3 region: CASSPQTGYTGELFF. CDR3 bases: TGTGCCAGCAGCCCACAGACAGGGTACACCGGGGAGCTGTTTTTT.

CDR3 nucleotides: TGCAGCGCCCAGTGGTCCATGAACACTGAAGCTTTCTTT. This gives the protein CSAQWSMNTEAFF. The chain links TRBV29-1 to TRBJ1-1; D gene unclear. V lost 7 bases, J lost 0 bases, and 12 bases lay in between. The CDR3 covers 13 residues. Germline V gene data show CDR1 as SQVTM and CDR2 as ANQGSEA.

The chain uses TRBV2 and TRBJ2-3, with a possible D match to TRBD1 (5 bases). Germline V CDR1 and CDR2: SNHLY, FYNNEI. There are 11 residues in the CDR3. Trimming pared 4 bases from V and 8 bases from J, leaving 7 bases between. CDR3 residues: CASSVGATQYF. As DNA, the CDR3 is TGTGCCAGCAGTGTTGGGGCTACGCAGTATTTT.

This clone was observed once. The CDR3 coding sequence is TGTGCCAGCAGTGATGCAGGGCCCTCCTACAATGAGCAGTTCTTC. Translating gives CASSDAGPSYNEQFF. This rearrangement joins TRBV2 to TRBJ2-1; D is perhaps TRBD1 (5 bases). The V end was cut by 3 bases, the J end by 0 bases, with 9 bases between. Germline-derived CDR1 and CDR2 are SNHLY and FYNNEI. The CDR3 runs 15 residues.

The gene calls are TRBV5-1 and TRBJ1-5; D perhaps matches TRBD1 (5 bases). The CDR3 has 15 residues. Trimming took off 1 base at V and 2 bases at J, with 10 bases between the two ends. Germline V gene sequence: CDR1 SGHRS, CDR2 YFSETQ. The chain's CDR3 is CASSLTGGGNQPQHF. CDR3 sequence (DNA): TGCGCCAGCAGCTTGACCGGGGGGGGCAATCAGCCCCAGCATTTT.

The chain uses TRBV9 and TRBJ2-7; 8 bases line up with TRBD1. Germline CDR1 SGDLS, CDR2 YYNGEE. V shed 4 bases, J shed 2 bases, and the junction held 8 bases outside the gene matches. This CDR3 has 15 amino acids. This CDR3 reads CASSPQGATTYEQYF. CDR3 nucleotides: TGTGCCAGCAGCCCGCAGGGGGCTACCACCTACGAGCAGTACTTC.

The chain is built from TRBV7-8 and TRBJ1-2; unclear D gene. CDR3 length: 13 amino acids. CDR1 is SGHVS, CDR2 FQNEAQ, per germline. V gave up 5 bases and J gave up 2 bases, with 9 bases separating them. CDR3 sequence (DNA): TGTGCCAGCAGCCCGGGAATGAACTATGGCTACACCTTC. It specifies CASSPGMNYGYTF.

CDR3 bases: TGCAGCGTTGAATGGGACAGGGGTGAGACCTTC. Translating it yields CSVEWDRGETF. The J gene is TRBJ1-2, the V gene TRBV29-1; 10 nucleotides align to TRBD1. The germline CDR1 and CDR2 sequences are SQVTM and ANQGSEA. V shed 2 bases and J 14 bases; nucleotides not matched to a gene: 5. CDR3 length equals 11 residues.

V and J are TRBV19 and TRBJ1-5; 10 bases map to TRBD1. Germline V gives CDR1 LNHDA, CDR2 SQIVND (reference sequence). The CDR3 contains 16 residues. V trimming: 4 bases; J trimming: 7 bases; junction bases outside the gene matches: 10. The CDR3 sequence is CASSTRTGGFGQPQHF. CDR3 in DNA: TGTGCCAGTAGTACACGGACAGGGGGATTTGGGCAGCCCCAGCATTTT. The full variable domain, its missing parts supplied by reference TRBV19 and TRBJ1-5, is DGGITQSPKYLFRKEGQNVTLSCEQNLNHDAMYWYRQDPGQGLRLIYYSQIVNDFQKGDIAEGYSVSREKKESFPLTVTSAQKNPTAFYLCASSTRTGGFGQPQHFGDGTRLSIL.

This CDR3 reads CASSEARAWGDTQYF. For the CDR3, the DNA is TGTGCCAGCAGTGAAGCGCGGGCCTGGGGAGATACGCAGTATTTT. V gene TRBV6-1 combines with J gene TRBJ2-3; TRBD2 might be the D (5 bases). Germline-derived CDR1 and CDR2 are MNHNS and SASEGT. The CDR3 contains 15 residues. V lost 0 bases, J lost 5 bases, and 12 bases lay in between.

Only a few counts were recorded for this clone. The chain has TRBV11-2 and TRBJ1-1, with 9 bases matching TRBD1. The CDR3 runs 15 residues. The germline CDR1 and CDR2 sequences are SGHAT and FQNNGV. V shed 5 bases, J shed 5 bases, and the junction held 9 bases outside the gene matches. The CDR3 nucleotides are TGTGCCAGCAGCATAACACAGGGGGCGCGAACTGAAGCTTTCTTT. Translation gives CASSITQGARTEAFF.

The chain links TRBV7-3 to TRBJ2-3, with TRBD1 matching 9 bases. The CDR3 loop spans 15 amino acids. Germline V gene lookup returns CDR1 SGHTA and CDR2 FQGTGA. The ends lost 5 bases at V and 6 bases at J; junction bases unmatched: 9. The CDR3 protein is CASSPETGGRDTQYF. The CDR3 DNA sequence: TGTGCCAGCAGCCCCGAGACAGGGGGGAGGGATACGCAGTATTTT.

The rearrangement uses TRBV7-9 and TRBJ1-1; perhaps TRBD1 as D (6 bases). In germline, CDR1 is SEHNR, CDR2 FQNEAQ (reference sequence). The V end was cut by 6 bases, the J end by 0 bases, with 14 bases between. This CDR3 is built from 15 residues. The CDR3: CASRGHKTMNTEAFF. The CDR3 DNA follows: TGTGCCAGCAGGGGACATAAGACCATGAACACTGAAGCTTTCTTT.

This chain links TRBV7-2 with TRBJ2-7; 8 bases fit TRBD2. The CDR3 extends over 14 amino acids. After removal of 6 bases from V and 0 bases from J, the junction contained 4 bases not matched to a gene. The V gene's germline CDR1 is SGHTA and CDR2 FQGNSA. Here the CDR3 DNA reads TGTGCCAGCAGGGCTCTAGCGGGCTCCTACGAGCAGTACTTC. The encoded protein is CASRALAGSYEQYF.

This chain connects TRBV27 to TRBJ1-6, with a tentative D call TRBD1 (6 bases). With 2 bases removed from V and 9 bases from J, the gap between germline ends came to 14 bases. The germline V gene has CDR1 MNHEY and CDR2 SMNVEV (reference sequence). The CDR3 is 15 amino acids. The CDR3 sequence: CASSLGAVRGSPLHF. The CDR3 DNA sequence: TGTGCCAGCAGTTTAGGGGCAGTCAGGGGTTCACCCCTCCACTTT.

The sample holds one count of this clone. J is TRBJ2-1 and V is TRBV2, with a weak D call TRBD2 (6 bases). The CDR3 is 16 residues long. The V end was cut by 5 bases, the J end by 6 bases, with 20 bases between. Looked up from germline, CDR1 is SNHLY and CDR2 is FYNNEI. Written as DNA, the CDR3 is TGTGCCAGCAGTCACGGACTATTGAGCAGACTCAATGAGCAGTTCTTC. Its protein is CASSHGLLSRLNEQFF. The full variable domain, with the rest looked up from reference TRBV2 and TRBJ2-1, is EPEVTQTPSHQVTQMGQEVILRCVPISNHLYFYWYRQILGQKVEFLVSFYNNEISEKSEIFDDQFSVERPDGSNFTLKIRSTKLEDSAMYFCASSHGLLSRLNEQFFGPGTRLTVL.

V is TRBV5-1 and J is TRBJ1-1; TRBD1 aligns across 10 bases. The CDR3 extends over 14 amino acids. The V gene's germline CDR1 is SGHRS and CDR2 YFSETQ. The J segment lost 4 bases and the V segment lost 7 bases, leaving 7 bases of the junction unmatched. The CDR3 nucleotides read TGCGCCAGCGGCACGGGACAGGGGCTCACTGAAGCTTTCTTT. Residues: CASGTGQGLTEAFF.

The CDR3 DNA is TGTGCCAGTAGTCCCGGGCAGCGGGGCTACACCTTC. It codes for CASSPGQRGYTF. V gene TRBV19 combines with J gene TRBJ1-2, with D uncertain. The CDR3 extends over 12 amino acids. Looked up from germline, CDR1 is LNHDA and CDR2 is SQIVND (reference sequence). Trimming left V 5 bases short and J 8 bases short, with 12 bases between.